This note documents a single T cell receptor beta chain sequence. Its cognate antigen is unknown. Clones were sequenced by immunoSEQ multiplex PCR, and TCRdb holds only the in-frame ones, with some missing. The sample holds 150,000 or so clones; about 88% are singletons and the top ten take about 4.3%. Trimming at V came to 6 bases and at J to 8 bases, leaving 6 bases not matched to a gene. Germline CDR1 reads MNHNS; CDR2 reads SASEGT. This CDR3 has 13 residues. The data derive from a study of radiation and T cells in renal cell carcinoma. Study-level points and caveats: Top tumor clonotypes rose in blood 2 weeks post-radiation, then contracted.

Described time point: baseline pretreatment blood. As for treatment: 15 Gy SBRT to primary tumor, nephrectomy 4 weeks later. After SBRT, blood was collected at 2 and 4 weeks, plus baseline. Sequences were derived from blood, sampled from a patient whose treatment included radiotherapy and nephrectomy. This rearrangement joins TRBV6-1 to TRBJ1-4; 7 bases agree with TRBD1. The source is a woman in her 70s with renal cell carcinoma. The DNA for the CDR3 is TGTGCCAGCAGCGACAGGGAGCGGGAAAAACTGTTTTTT. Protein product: CASSDREREKLFF.